This entry describes one TCR beta chain. Its matching antigen is unknown. TCRdb ran MiXCR on the 5' RACE reads and lists one entry per CDR3 protein. The sample holds about 290,000 distinct CDR3 sequences, 15% to 20% seen once. This sample was taken from a study of T-cell memory formation after mild COVID-19. Study context: TCR clusters mostly belonged to single donors. Notes on the study in general: Second-wave clones peaking on day 37 lacked confirmed SARS-CoV-2 specificity. Pre-infection memory held some responding clones, suggesting pre-existing cross-reactive T cells responded.

Germline assignment: CDR1 LNHDA and CDR2 SQIVND (reference sequence). Unmatched junction bases numbered 8, after V lost 9 bases and J lost 9 bases. The CDR3 extends over 13 amino acids. The TCR was taken from a man younger than 30 who had mild COVID-19 (a few samples of this study predate the infection). Cell type and time point are not known. V usage is TRBV19 and J usage is TRBJ2-5; 12 nucleotides agree with TRBD2. Sequenced material: PBMCs or a T cell subset sorted from them (not recorded which). CDR3 nucleotide sequence: TGTGCCAGCGAAGAACTAGCGGGGGGCCCCCAGTACTTC. Protein product: CASEELAGGPQYF.